This T cell receptor (beta chain) was sequenced during a study of CXCR3-negative and CXCR3-positive naive CD8 T cells. TRB cDNA was prepared as libraries by UMI-labeled 5' RACE. With the 5' RACE reads reprocessed, TCRdb shows one record per CDR3 protein and no DNA. This specimen shows 100,000 to 150,000 distinct CDR3 sequences; the ten leading clones hold under 0.5%. A note on this clonotype: Its antigen is not known.

Overall study findings and caveats: Naive CXCR3-positive cells had TRB CDR3s more hydrophobic than those of CXCR3-negative naive cells. Comparison of naive CXCR3-negative and CXCR3-positive cells revealed similar TRBV-TRBJ usage, while memory cells differed.

Among CD8+ T cells, naive ones were CD45RO-CCR7+CD27+CD95-. The TCR sequence derives from a human donor in good health. Some clones in this sample may be carry-over from other donors' samples. The sample was naive CXCR3- CD8+ T cells from blood. As to subset: CD45RO-CCR7+CD27+CD95- naive CD8+ T cells lacking CXCR3 (TNR3-).

The CDR3 protein is CASSMGADSEYYEQYF. V gene TRBV5-8 combines with J gene TRBJ2-7; the D call from TCRdb, TRBD1, cannot be confirmed without DNA. CDR3 length: 16 residues. From germline, CDR1 is SGHTS and CDR2 YDEGEE.